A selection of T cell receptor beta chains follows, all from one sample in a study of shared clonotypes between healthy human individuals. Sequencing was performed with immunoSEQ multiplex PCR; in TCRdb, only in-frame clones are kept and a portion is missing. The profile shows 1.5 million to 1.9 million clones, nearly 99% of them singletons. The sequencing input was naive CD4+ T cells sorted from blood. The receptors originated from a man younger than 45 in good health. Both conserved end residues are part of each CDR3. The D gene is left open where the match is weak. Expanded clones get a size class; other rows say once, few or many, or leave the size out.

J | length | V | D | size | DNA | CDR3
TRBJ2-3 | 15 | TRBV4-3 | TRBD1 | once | TGCGCCAGCAGCCTCACACAGGGGGCGACGGCTACGCAGTATTTT | CASSLTQGATATQYF
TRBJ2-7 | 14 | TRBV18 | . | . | TGTGCCACCAGGGGCGACAACGGGGCCTACGAGCAGTACTTC | CATRGDNGAYEQYF
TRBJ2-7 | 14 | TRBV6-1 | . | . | TGTGCCAGCCGGGAATTCTTAATAGGGTACGAGCAGTACTTC | CASREFLIGYEQYF
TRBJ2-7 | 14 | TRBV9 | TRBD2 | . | TGTGCCAGCAGCGCTAGCGGGTCCCCCTACGAGCAGTACTTC | CASSASGSPYEQYF
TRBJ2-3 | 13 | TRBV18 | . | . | TGTGCCAGCTCACCACTCAACACAGATACGCAGTATTTT | CASSPLNTDTQYF
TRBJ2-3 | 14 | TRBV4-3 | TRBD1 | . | TGCGCCAGCAGCCCCCGGACAGGGTGGGATACGCAGTATTTT | CASSPRTGWDTQYF
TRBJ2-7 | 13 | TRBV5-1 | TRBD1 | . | TGCGCCAGCAGAGGGACAGGGGTATACGAGCAGTACTTC | CASRGTGVYEQYF
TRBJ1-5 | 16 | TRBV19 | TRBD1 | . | TGTGCCAGTAGGGAACAGGGGACGTATAGCAATCAGCCCCAGCATTTT | CASREQGTYSNQPQHF
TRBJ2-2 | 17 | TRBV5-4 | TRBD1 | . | TGTGCCAGCAGCCCCAACCCGACAGGGGCGGGGACCGGGGAGCTGTTTTTT | CASSPNPTGAGTGELFF
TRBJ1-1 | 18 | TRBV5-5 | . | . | TGTGCCAGCAGCTTGTATACGGGCCGGGGCGGGATGAACACTGAAGCTTTCTTT | CASSLYTGRGGMNTEAFF